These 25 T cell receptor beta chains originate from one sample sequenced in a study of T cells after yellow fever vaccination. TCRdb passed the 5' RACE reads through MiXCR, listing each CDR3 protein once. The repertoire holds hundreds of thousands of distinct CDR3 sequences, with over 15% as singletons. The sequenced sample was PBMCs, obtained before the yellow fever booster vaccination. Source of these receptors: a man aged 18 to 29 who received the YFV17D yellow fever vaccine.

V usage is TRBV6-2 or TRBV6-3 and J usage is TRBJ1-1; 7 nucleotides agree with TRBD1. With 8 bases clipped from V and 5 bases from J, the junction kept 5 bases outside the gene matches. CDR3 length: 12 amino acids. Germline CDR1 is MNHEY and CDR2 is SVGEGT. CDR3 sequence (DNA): TGTGCCAGCCAACAGGGGCGGACTGAAGCTTTCTTT. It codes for CASQQGRTEAFF.

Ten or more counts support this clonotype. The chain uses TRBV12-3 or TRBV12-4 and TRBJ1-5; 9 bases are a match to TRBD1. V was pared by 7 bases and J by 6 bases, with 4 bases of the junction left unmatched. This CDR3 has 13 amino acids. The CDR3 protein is CASTGTGRQPQHF. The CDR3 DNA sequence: TGTGCCAGCACCGGGACAGGGCGTCAGCCCCAGCATTTT.

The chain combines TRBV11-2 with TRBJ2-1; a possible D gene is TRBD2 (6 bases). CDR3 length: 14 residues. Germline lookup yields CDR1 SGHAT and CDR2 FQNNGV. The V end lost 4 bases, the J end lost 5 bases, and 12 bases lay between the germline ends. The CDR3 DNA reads TGTGCCAGCAGCTCATGGACTATCGACAATGAGCAGTTCTTC. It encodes CASSSWTIDNEQFF.

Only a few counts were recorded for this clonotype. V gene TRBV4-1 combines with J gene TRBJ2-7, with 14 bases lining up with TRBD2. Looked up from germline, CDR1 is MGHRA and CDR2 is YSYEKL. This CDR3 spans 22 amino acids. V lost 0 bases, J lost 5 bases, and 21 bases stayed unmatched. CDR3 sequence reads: CASSQDRPAGLAGELQRNEQYV. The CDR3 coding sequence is TGCGCCAGCAGCCAAGATCGGCCGGCGGGACTAGCGGGGGAGCTCCAAAGGAACGAGCAGTACGTC.

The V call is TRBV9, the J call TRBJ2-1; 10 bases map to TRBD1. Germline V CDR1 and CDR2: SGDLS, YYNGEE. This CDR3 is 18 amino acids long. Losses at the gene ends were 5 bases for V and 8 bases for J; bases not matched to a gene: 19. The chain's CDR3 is CASSRTARGDRGLYEQFF. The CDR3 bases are TGTGCCAGCAGTCGAACCGCCCGTGGGGACAGGGGATTGTATGAGCAGTTCTTC. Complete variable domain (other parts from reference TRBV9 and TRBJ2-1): DSGVTQTPKHLITATGQRVTLRCSPRSGDLSVYWYQQSLDQGLQFLIQYYNGEERAKGNILERFSAQQFPDLHSELNLSSLELGDSALYFCASSRTARGDRGLYEQFFGPGTRLTVL.

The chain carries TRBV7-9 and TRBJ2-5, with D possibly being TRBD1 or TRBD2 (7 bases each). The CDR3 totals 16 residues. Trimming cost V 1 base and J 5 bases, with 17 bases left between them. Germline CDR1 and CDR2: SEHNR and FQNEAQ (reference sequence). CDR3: CASSLVQGGRLETQYF. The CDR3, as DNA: TGTGCCAGCAGCTTAGTCCAGGGGGGGAGACTGGAGACCCAGTACTTC.

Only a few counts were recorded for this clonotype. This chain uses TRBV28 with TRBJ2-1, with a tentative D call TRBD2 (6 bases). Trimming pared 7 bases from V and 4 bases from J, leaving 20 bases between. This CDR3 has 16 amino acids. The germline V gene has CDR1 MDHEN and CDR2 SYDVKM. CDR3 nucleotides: TGTGCCAGCACGCCTTTTTGGGGACTGGGATACAATGAGCAGTTCTTC. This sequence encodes CASTPFWGLGYNEQFF.

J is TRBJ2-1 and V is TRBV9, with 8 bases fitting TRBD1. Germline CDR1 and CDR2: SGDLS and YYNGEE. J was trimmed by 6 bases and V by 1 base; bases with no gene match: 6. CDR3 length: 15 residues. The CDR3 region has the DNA TGTGCCAGCAGCGTATCCGGACAGGGAAGCAATGAGCAGTTCTTC. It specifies CASSVSGQGSNEQFF.

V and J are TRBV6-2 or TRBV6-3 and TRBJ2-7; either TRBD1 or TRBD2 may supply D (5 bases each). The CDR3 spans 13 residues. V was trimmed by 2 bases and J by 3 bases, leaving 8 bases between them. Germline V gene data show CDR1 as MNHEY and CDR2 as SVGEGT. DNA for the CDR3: TGTGCCAGCAGTTACGGGACGAACTACGAGCAGTACGTC. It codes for CASSYGTNYEQYV.

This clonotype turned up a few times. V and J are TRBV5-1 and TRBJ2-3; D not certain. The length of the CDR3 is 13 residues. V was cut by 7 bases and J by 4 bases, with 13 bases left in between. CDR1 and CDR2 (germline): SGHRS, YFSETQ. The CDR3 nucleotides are TGCGCCAGCGGTCAGGAATTAGCAGATACGCAGTATTTT. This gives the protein CASGQELADTQYF.

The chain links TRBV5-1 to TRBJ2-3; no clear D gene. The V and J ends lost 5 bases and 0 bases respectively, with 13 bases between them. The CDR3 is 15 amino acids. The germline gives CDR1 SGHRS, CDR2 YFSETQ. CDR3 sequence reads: CASRKTPASTDTQYF. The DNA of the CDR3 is TGCGCCAGCAGAAAAACCCCGGCGAGCACAGATACGCAGTATTTT. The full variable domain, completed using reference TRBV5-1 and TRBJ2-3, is KAGVTQTPRYLIKTRGQQVTLSCSPISGHRSVSWYQQTPGQGLQFLFEYFSETQRNKGNFPGRFSGRQFSNSRSEMNVSTLELGDSALYLCASRKTPASTDTQYFGPGTRLTVL.

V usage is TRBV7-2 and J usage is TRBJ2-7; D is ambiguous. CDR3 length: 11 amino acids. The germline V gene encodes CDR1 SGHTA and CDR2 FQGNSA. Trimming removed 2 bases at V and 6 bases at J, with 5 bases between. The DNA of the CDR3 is TGTGCCAGCAGCTTACAACGCGAGCAGTACTTC. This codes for CASSLQREQYF.

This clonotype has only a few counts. The CDR3 sequence is CASRSGKAGHNEQFF. In DNA, the CDR3 is TGTGCCAGCAGGAGCGGCAAGGCCGGCCACAATGAGCAGTTCTTC. The gene calls are TRBV6-5 and TRBJ2-1; the D gene is possibly TRBD2 (5 bases). With 6 bases removed from V and 5 bases from J, the gap between germline ends came to 17 bases. This CDR3 is built from 15 residues. Germline-derived CDR1 and CDR2 are MNHEY and SVGAGI.

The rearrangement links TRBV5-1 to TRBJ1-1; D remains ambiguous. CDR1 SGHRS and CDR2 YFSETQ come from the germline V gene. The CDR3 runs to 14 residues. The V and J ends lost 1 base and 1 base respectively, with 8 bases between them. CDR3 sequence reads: CASSLTAKNTEAFF. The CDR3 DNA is TGCGCCAGCAGCTTGACAGCAAAGAACACTGAAGCTTTCTTT.

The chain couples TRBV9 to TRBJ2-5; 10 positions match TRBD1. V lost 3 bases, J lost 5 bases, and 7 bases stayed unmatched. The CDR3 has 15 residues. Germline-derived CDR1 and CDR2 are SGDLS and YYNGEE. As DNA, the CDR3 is TGTGCCAGCAGCGCCGACAGGGGGCTTCGGGAGACCCAGTACTTC. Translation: CASSADRGLRETQYF.

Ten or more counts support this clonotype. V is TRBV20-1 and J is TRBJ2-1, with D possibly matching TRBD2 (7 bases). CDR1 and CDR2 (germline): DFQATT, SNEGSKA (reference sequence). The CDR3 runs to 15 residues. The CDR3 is CSGPRGANPWDEQFF. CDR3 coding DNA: TGCAGCGGCCCACGGGGGGCGAATCCATGGGATGAGCAGTTCTTC.

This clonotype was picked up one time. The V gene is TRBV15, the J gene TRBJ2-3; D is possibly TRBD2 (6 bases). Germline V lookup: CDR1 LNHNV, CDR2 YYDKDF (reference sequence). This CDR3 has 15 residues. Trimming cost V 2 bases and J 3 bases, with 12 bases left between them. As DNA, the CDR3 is TGTGCCACCAGCAGACGTTACGGGGGAACAGATACGCAGTATTTT. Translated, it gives CATSRRYGGTDTQYF.

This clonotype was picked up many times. CDR3 amino acids: CSVGLGYNEQFF. The CDR3 bases are TGCAGCGTTGGACTGGGGTACAATGAGCAGTTCTTC. V and J are TRBV29-1 and TRBJ2-1; no definite D call. CDR3 length: 12 residues. The germline V gene encodes CDR1 SQVTM and CDR2 ANQGSEA. Trimming pared 4 bases from V and 4 bases from J, leaving 8 bases between.

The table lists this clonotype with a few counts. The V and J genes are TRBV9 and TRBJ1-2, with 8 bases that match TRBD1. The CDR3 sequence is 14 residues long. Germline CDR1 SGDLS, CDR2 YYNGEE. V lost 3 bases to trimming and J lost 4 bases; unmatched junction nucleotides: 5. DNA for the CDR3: TGTGCCAGCAGCGCGGGGACAGGCCTCTATGGCTACACCTTC. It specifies CASSAGTGLYGYTF.

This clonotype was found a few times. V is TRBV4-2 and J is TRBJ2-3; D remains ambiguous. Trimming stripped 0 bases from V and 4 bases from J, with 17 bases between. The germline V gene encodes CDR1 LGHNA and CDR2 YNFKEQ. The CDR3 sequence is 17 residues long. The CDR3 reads CASSQDVRFPVPDTQYF. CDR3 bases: TGTGCCAGCAGCCAAGATGTTCGCTTCCCTGTGCCAGATACGCAGTATTTT.

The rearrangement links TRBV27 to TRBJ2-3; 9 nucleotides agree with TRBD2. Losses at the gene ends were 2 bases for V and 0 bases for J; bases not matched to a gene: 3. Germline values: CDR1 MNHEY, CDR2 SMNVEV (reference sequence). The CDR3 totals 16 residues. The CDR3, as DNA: TGTGCCAGCAGTTTAGGGCGGGGGGGTAGCACAGATACGCAGTATTTT. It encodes CASSLGRGGSTDTQYF.

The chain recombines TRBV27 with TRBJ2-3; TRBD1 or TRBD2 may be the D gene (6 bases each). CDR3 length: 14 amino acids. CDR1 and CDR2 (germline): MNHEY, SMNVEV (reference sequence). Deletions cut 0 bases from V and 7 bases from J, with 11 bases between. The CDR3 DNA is TGTGCCAGCAGTTTATCGGGGGGCGGGTATACGCAGTATTTT. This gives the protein CASSLSGGGYTQYF.

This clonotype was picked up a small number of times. The CDR3 sequence: CASSLPDRANQPQHF. CDR3 bases: TGTGCCAGCAGTTTACCGGACAGGGCCAATCAGCCCCAGCATTTT. The V gene is TRBV28, the J gene TRBJ1-5; TRBD1 matches at 8 bases. The CDR3 length is 15 residues. Trimming cost V 2 bases and J 3 bases; bases outside gene matches: 3. Germline loops: CDR1 MDHEN, CDR2 SYDVKM.

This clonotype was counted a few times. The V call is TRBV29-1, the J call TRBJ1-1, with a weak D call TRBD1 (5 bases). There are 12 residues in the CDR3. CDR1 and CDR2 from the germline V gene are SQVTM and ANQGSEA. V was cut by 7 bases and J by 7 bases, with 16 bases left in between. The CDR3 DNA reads TGCAGCGGGGGGAATCCGGAGGATGAAGCTTTCTTT. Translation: CSGGNPEDEAFF.

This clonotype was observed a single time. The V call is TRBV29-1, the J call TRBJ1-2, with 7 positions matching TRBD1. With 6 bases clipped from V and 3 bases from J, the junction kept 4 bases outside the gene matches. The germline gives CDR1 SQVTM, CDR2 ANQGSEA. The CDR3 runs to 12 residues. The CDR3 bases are TGCAGCGTCCCTGGACAGGACTATGGCTACACCTTC. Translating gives CSVPGQDYGYTF.